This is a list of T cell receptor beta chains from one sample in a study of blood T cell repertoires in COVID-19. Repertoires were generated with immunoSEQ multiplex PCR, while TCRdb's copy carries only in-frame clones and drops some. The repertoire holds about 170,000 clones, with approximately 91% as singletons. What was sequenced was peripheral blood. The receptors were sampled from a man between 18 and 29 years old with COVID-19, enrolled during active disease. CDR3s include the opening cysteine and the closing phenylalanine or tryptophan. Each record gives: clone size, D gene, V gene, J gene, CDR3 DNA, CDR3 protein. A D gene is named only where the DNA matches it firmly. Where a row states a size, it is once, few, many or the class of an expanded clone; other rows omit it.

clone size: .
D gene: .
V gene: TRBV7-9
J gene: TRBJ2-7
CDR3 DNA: TGTGCCAGCAGCCAGGACACTTACTACGAGCAGTACTTC
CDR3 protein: CASSQDTYYEQYF

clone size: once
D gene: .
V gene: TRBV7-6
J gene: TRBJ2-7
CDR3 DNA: TGTGCCAGCAGCCACGAACAGGGTCGGGACGCCTACGAGCAGTACTTC
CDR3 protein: CASSHEQGRDAYEQYF

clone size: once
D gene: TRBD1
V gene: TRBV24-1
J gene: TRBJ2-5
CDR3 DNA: TGTGCCACCAGTGATGCACAACAGGGGGTTAGAGAGACCCAGTACTTC
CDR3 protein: CATSDAQQGVRETQYF

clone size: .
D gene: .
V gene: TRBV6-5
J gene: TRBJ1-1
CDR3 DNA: TGTGCCAGCCACGACAGGATTCAGGAGATCCCTGAAGCTTTCTTT
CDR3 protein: CASHDRIQEIPEAFF

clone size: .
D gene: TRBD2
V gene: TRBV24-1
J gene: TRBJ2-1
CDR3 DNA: TGTGCCACCAGTGATCGAGGGACTAGCGGGATATACAATGAGCAGTTCTTC
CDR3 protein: CATSDRGTSGIYNEQFF

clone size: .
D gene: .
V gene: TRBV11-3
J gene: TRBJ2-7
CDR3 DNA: TGTGCCAGCAGCTTTGGCCGCACCGAGCAGTACTTC
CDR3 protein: CASSFGRTEQYF

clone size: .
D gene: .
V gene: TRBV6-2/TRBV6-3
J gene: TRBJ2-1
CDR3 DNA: TGTGCCAGCAGCCGCCGGTGGAATGAGCAGTTCTTC
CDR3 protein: CASSRRWNEQFF

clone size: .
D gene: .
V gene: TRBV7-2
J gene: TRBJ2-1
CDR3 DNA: TGTGCCAGCAGCTTCGGCGGCCTCGGTGAGCAGTTCTTC
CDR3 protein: CASSFGGLGEQFF

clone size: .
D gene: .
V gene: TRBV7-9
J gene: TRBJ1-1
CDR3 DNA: TGTGCCAGCAGCTTAGCCGGTCGAGGGCTTGAAGCTTTCTTT
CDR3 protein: CASSLAGRGLEAFF

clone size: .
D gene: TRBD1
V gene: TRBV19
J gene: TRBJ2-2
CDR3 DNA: TGTGCCAGTAGTATAGTAACAGGGGGCTACACCGGGGAGCTGTTTTTT
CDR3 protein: CASSIVTGGYTGELFF

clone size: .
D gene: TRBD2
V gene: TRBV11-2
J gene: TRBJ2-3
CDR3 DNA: TGTGCCAGCAGCTTATGGAACCCCCGAGCGGGAGGGACAGATACGCAGTATTTT
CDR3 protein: CASSLWNPRAGGTDTQYF

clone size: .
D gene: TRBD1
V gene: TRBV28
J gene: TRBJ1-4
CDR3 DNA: TGTGCCAGCAGTAGACAGGGATGGGACGAAAAACTGCTTTTT
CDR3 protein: CASSRQGWDEKLLF

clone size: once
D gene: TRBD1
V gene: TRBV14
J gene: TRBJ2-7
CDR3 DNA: TGTGCCAGCAGCACCTGGACAGGGAGTGGGCAGTACTTC
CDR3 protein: CASSTWTGSGQYF

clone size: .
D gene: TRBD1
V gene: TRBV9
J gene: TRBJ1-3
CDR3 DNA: TGTGCCAGCAGCGGGACAGGGGGGTTTGACACCATATATTTT
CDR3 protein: CASSGTGGFDTIYF

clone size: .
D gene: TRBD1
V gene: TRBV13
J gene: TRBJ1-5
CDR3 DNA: TGTGCCAGCAGCTCGGGACAGGGATATCAGCCCCAGCATTTT
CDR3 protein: CASSSGQGYQPQHF

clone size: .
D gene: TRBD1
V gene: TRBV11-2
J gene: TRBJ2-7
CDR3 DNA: TGTGCCAGCAGCTTAGTCAGGGGGCGAATATTCTCCTACGAGCAGTACTTC
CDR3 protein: CASSLVRGRIFSYEQYF

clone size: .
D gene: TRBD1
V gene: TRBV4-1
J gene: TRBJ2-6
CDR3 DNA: TGCGCCAGCAGCCATAGGACAGGGGGCCGTGGGGCCAACGTCCTGACTTTC
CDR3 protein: CASSHRTGGRGANVLTF